This entry describes one TCR beta chain. This sample also contains other DNA sequences that code for the same CDR3. The data belong to a study of blood T cell repertoires in COVID-19. Donors of Cohort 3 who recovered were those that had two negative PCRs, clearance, or symptom resolution. Repertoires were generated with immunoSEQ multiplex PCR, while TCRdb's copy carries only in-frame clones and drops some. The table records about 430,000 clones, around 87% of them present only once. Per the germline V gene, CDR1 is GTSNPN and CDR2 is SVGIG (reference sequence). The CDR3 extends over 14 amino acids. V trimming: 1 base; J trimming: 2 bases; junction bases outside the gene matches: 2.

The sequence came from a man younger than 40 who had recovered from COVID-19. V usage is TRBV30 and J usage is TRBJ1-3; the match to TRBD1 covers 7 bases. Source material: PBMCs or T cells enriched from blood (not recorded which). The CDR3 loop reads CAWSAGGAGNTIYF. For the CDR3, the DNA is TGTGCCTGGAGTGCAGGGGGAGCTGGAAACACCATATATTTT.